These 19 T cell receptor beta chains came from one sample sequenced in a study of tumor-infiltrating lymphocytes in primary liver carcinoma. The study co-extracted DNA and RNA from about 21-30 mg of unsorted bulk tissue. Priming with a constant-region primer yielded TCR beta cDNA from about 500 ng total RNA. For TCR beta, libraries were produced by three nested multiplex PCR rounds using slightly modified ARM-PCR. TRBV1-TRBV30 forward primers and a C-beta reverse primer were used in the first two PCR rounds, which each ran for 9 to 10 cycles. Each CDR3 protein gets one entry after TCRdb re-called the multiplex PCR reads with MiXCR. Of approximately 190,000 distinct CDR3 sequences in the sample, around 81% were seen once. The sequenced sample was tumor tissue from primary liver carcinoma. These receptors all come from a man between 40 and 49 years old with primary liver carcinoma and hepatitis B virus infection.

As regards this clonotype: Sequence at one end of the junction differs from germline and may be a read error. V gene TRBV12-3 or TRBV12-4 combines with J gene TRBJ1-1; D gene uncertain. CDR3 length: 15 residues. The CDR3 protein is CASSLLSGQGTEAFF. DNA of the CDR3: TGTGCCAGTAGTTTACTCTCAGGCCAAGGAACTGAAGCTTTCTTT.

The chain uses TRBV14 and TRBJ2-7, with D perhaps assigned TRBD1 or TRBD2 (5 bases each). CDR3 length: 14 amino acids. Germline V gives CDR1 SGHDN, CDR2 FVKESK. With 1 base removed from V and 1 base from J, the gap between germline ends came to 8 bases. The CDR3 spells CASSQGGLSYEQYF. The CDR3 bases are TGTGCCAGCAGCCAAGGGGGGTTATCCTACGAGCAGTACTTC.

A word on this clonotype: One junction end does not reproduce the germline sequence, and a read error may be involved. The CDR3, as DNA: TGTGCCAGCATCGGGACATACTTGAACACTGAAGCTATCTTT. Encoded protein: CASIGTYLNTEAIF. V gene TRBV11-1 combines with J gene TRBJ1-1; D perhaps matches TRBD1 (6 bases). CDR1 is SGHAT, CDR2 FQDESV, per germline (reference sequence). CDR3 length: 14 amino acids. Drawing the rest from reference TRBV11-1 and TRBJ1-1, the complete variable domain is EAEVAQSPRYKITEKSQAVAFWCDPISGHATLYWYRQILGQGPELLVQFQDESVVDDSQLPKDRFSAERLKGVDSTLKIQPAELGDSAMYLCASIGTYLNTEAIFGQGTRLTVV.

The genes are TRBV11-2 and TRBJ2-7; D not resolved. Trimming took 7 bases from V and 13 from J, leaving 29 bases between them. The CDR3 has 15 residues. Germline lookup yields CDR1 SGHAT and CDR2 FQNNGV. The CDR3 DNA sequence: TGTGCCAGCAACTCCGGACGGCTTTATGCGCGCGAGCTATACTTC. Its translation: CASNSGRLYARELYF.

With respect to this clonotype: An end of the junction does not agree with germline; a read error may underlie this. This chain uses TRBV29-1 with TRBJ2-5; 7 bases are a match to TRBD2. CDR1 and CDR2 from the germline V gene are SQVTM and ANQGSEA. The CDR3 covers 15 residues. This CDR3 is CSVRTRGNWAEIQYF. CDR3 DNA: TGCAGCGTTCGGACTAGAGGGAATTGGGCAGAGATCCAGTACTTC.

In regard to this clonotype: One junction end disagrees with the germline gene, perhaps due to a read error. The chain is built from TRBV4-1 and TRBJ1-2; D gene uncertain. The CDR3 extends over 14 amino acids. Germline CDR1 MGHRA, CDR2 YSYEKL. The CDR3 DNA reads as TGCACCAGCAGCCTAGTCGACCCTATAGGGGGCTACACCTTC. It yields the protein CTSSLVDPIGGYTF.

On this clonotype itself: Given the absence of the conserved phenylalanine or tryptophan at the CDR3 end, a read error is likely. The chain recombines TRBV6-2 or TRBV6-3 with TRBJ2-1; TRBD2 is a possible D gene (7 bases). Germline CDR1 and CDR2: MNHEY and SVGEGT. The CDR3 loop spans 16 amino acids. CDR3 in amino acids: CASIHGGGGSYDEQFI. The CDR3 coding sequence is TGTGCCAGCATCCACGGAGGGGGGGGGTCCTACGATGAGCAGTTCATC.

This clonotype is a singleton in its sample. The rearrangement links TRBV5-5 to TRBJ2-5; D gene uncertain. TRBJ2-1 explains the end of the DNA better; the J call may be wrong. The germline CDR1 and CDR2 sequences are SGHKS and YYEKEE (reference sequence). The length of the CDR3 is 12 residues. CDR3 coding DNA: TGTGCCAGCAGCTTGTGTACGGAGACCCAGTTCTTC. Protein product: CASSLCTETQFF.

Points on this clonotype: The junction departs from the called germline gene at one end, perhaps through a read error. This chain connects TRBV29-1 to TRBJ2-1; the D is unclear. CDR3 length equals 12 residues. Per the germline V gene, CDR1 is SQVTM and CDR2 is ANQGSEA. CDR3 loop: CSVRTTMGEQLF. CDR3 coding DNA: TGCAGCGTTCGTACCACTATGGGTGAGCAGTTATTC.

Note on this clonotype: Relative to the germline gene, one junction end is altered; a read error may explain this. The chain has TRBV11-1 and TRBJ2-1, with D maybe TRBD2 (6 bases). CDR3 length equals 16 residues. In germline, CDR1 is SGHAT, CDR2 FQDESV (reference sequence). The CDR3 DNA reads as TGTGCCAGCTGCTTGCGGGGCAGGGCCTCTTACAATGAGCAGTTCTTC. Its protein is CASCLRGRASYNEQFF.

The chain links TRBV7-8 to TRBJ2-7; 7 bases are a match to TRBD2. CDR1 SGHVS and CDR2 FQNEAQ come from the germline V gene. V dropped 10 bases and J dropped 2; count of bases not matched to a gene: 8. This CDR3 comprises 13 residues. The CDR3 sequence is CANKFTSAYEQYF. The CDR3 DNA follows: TGTGCCAACAAGTTTACTAGCGCCTACGAGCAGTACTTC.

In its sample, this clonotype was seen many times. The V gene is TRBV29-1, the J gene TRBJ2-2; 10 bases are a match to TRBD1. This CDR3 region has 12 residues. Germline V lookup: CDR1 SQVTM, CDR2 ANQGSEA. With 6 bases clipped from V and 7 bases from J, the junction kept 2 bases outside the gene matches. CDR3 nucleotides: TGCAGCGTCGGGACAGGGGTCGGGGAGCTGTTTTTT. It translates to CSVGTGVGELFF.

To note about this clonotype: One junction end disagrees with the germline gene, perhaps due to a read error. The rearrangement joins TRBV4-2 to TRBJ2-7; unclear D gene. Per germline, CDR1 LGHNA and CDR2 YNFKEQ. The CDR3 sequence is 12 residues long. The CDR3 reads CVSSQNRNEKYF. CDR3 nucleotide sequence: TGTGTCAGCAGCCAAAATCGGAACGAGAAGTACTTC.

The chain recombines TRBV11-3 with TRBJ2-1, with D unclear. The CDR3 extends over 14 amino acids. V shed 1 base and J shed 7 bases, with 11 bases lying between them. CDR1 is SGHNT and CDR2 is YENEEA in the germline V gene. CDR3 in DNA: TGTGCCAGCAGCTTAGGGGTCTCGAGAAATGAGCAGTTCTTC. Protein: CASSLGVSRNEQFF.

Of note for this clonotype: One junction end does not reproduce the germline sequence, and a read error may be involved. V usage is TRBV12-3 or TRBV12-4 and J usage is TRBJ1-5; D not resolved. The CDR3 is made up of 17 amino acids. The DNA for the CDR3 is TGTGTCAGCGGTTTAGAGAAGGGCTTGGGTGGAAATCAGCCCCAGCATTTT. Translated: CVSGLEKGLGGNQPQHF.

As regards this clonotype: A read error is likely, as this CDR3 ends without the conserved phenylalanine or tryptophan. The chain joins TRBV11-2 to TRBJ1-4; tentative D call: TRBD1 (6 bases). Per germline, CDR1 SGHAT and CDR2 FQNNGV. Deletions cut 0 bases from V and 13 bases from J, with 15 bases between. The CDR3 covers 14 residues. This CDR3 is CASSLDLGGLILFS. The CDR3 DNA sequence: TGTGCCAGCAGCTTAGATCTTGGGGGGCTCATACTGTTTTCT.

As to this clonotype: At one end the junction does not follow the germline gene, possibly because of a read error. The V gene is TRBV6-1, the J gene TRBJ2-1, with D uncertain. Germline V gene data show CDR1 as MNHNS and CDR2 as SASEGT. The CDR3 spans 14 residues. The CDR3 protein is CASSELSGMNEQIF. The CDR3 region has the DNA TGTGCCAGCAGTGAACTATCGGGTATGAATGAGCAGATCTTC.

V is TRBV29-1 and J is TRBJ1-2, with D maybe TRBD1 (5 bases). CDR3 length: 13 residues. Germline CDR1 reads SQVTM; CDR2 reads ANQGSEA. This chain's CDR3 is CSVRLWGAYGYTF. The CDR3, as DNA: TGCAGTGTCCGATTATGGGGCGCCTATGGCTACACCTTC.

Points on this clonotype: Mismatch with germline at one junction end may stem from a read error. The chain links TRBV5-4 to TRBJ2-2, with TRBD2 matching 8 bases. Germline lookup yields CDR1 SGHNT and CDR2 YYREEE (reference sequence). The CDR3 length is 15 residues. CDR3: CVSSSTSANTGELVF. CDR3 coding DNA: TGTGTCAGCAGCTCGACTAGCGCTAACACCGGGGAGCTGGTTTTT.